This TCR beta chain was profiled in a study of cytomegalovirus exposure and HLA in healthy donors. Turning to the study itself: The study's early data release held roughly 90 million unique TCRs from HLA-typed donors. Findings of the study overall: Most TCR sequences were uncommon, yet certain public TCRs appeared in many donors.

In nominal health when sampled, donors likely had unrecorded immune exposures nonetheless. This CDR3 has 15 residues. The V gene's germline CDR1 is SNHLY and CDR2 FYNNEI. The ends lost 6 bases at V and 3 bases at J; junction bases unmatched: 5. Worth noting for this clone: Its antigen is as yet unknown.

The PCR employed 60 Vbeta primers together with 13 Jbeta primers. The table came from immunoSEQ multiplex PCR; TCRdb's copy has only in-frame clones and leaves some out. Among more than 90,000 clones listed, roughly four fifths were seen once. The chain uses TRBV2 and TRBJ2-3; TRBD2 matches 11 bases. Material: PBMCs. This clonotype originated in a man between 50 and 59 years old in good health and CMV-seronegative. This chain's CDR3 is CASRALAGETDTQYF. The CDR3 DNA reads TGTGCCAGCAGGGCACTAGCGGGAGAGACAGATACGCAGTATTTT.